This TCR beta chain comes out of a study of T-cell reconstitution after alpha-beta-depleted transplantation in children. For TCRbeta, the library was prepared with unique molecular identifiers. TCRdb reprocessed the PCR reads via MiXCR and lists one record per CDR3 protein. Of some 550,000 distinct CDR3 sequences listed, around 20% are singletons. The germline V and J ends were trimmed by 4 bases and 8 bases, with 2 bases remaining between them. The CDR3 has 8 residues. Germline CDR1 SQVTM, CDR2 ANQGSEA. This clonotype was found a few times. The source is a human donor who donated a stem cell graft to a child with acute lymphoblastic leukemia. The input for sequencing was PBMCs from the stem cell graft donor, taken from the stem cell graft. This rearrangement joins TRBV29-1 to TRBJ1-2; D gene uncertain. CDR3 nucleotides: TGCAGCGTTGGCGGCTACACCTTC. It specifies CSVGGYTF. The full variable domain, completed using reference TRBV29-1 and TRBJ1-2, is SAVISQKPSRDICQRGTSLTIQCQVDSQVTMMFWYRQQPGQSLTLIATANQGSEATYESGFVIDKFPISRPNLTFSTLTVSNMSPEDSSIYLCSVGGYTFGSGTRLTVV.